Listed below are T cell receptor beta chains from one sample, sequenced in a study of shared clonotypes between healthy human individuals. The repertoire was sequenced with immunoSEQ multiplex PCR; TCRdb's copy has only in-frame clones and lacks some. This sample carries under 2.5 million clones, 85% to 95% of them seen once, and the ten largest clones take 0.37%. The specimen was naive CD4+ T cells from PBMCs. The receptor set was obtained from a man between 18 and 35 years old in good health. Some clones in this sample may be carry-over from other donors' samples. Each CDR3 is given with its conserved first and last residue. D genes are given only for firm matches.

V	J	D	CDR3
TRBV4-2	TRBJ2-1	-	CASSRAEYNEQFF
TRBV9	TRBJ2-1	-	CASSVRQRALNEQFF
TRBV19	TRBJ2-7	-	CASSIAGTGEDEQYF
TRBV6-6	TRBJ2-5	TRBD2	CASSPRGKETQYF
TRBV6-5	TRBJ2-7	TRBD1	CASSPPGTGGEQYF
TRBV7-3	TRBJ2-3	-	CASSLQGTTDTQYF
TRBV4-3	TRBJ2-1	-	CASSQDGGRNEQFF
TRBV5-8	TRBJ2-5	-	CASSPWGNGLQETQYF
TRBV11-2	TRBJ2-7	-	CASSRKTGRWDEQYF
TRBV2	TRBJ1-4	-	CASSPGNSVREKLFF
TRBV18	TRBJ2-7	-	CASSPPGSPYGQYF
TRBV5-1	TRBJ1-6	-	CASSEGASPLHF
TRBV7-2	TRBJ2-7	-	CASSPKGGGGSYEQYF
TRBV2	TRBJ1-2	-	CASTQRGGGGYTF
TRBV5-1	TRBJ2-1	TRBD2	CASSSTSGRVNEQFF
TRBV7-2	TRBJ2-2	-	CASSFLGPGTGELFF
TRBV5-4	TRBJ2-7	-	CASSLALGQSSYEQYF